Following are 24 T cell receptor beta chains from one sample sequenced in a study of shared clonotypes between healthy human individuals (dated by TCRdb to 2019 to 2021). Libraries were prepared through the immunoSEQ multiplex PCR assay. Entries here come from immuneACCESS through TCRdb and include only in-frame sequences with V and J called. Some clones fail to appear in such tables; in the studies checked, an unresolved V gene covers under half of the shortfall, and the cause of the remainder is unknown. This sample comprises 2 million to 2.5 million clones, more than 90% of them detected only once. Approximately 0.13% of the sample comes from the top ten. The sample was naive CD4+ T cells sorted from blood. The cell subset or site label here, explained by the study, means: CD45RA+ positively selected. Receptor source: a man between 18 and 35 years old in good health.

This rearrangement joins TRBV11-3 to TRBJ2-3; D possibly corresponds to TRBD2 (6 bases). V was cut by 4 bases and J by 7 bases, with 15 bases left in between. Per the germline V gene, CDR1 is SGHNT and CDR2 is YENEEA. The CDR3 extends over 14 amino acids. CDR3 nucleotide sequence: TGTGCCAGCAGCTCACTTCCGGAGGGAAATACGCAGTATTTT. Translation: CASSSLPEGNTQYF.

This chain joins TRBV10-1 and TRBJ2-7; D possibly uses TRBD1 or TRBD2 (5 bases each). V was clipped by 5 bases and J by 6 bases, with 11 bases between them. The germline V gene has CDR1 WNHNN and CDR2 SYGVQD (reference sequence). The CDR3 has 12 amino acids. CDR3: CASSSTGGEQYF. The CDR3 nucleotides read TGCGCCAGCAGTTCGACTGGGGGCGAGCAGTACTTC.

In DNA, the CDR3 is TGTGCCAGCAATGAGGATCCGAGCACAGATACGCAGTATTTT. Encoded protein: CASNEDPSTDTQYF. V gene TRBV6-5 combines with J gene TRBJ2-3; no definite D call. The V gene's germline CDR1 is MNHEY and CDR2 SVGAGI. The CDR3 extends over 14 amino acids. V was pared by 7 bases and J by 0 bases, with 11 bases between.

The chain employs TRBV6-1 and TRBJ2-6, with D possibly matching TRBD1 (5 bases). Per the germline V gene, CDR1 is MNHNS and CDR2 is SASEGT. V was shortened by 8 bases and J by 1 base, with 12 bases between the two germline ends. The length of the CDR3 is 15 residues. CDR3 in DNA: TGTGCCAGCCAAGTAGCAGGGTCTGGGGCCAACGTCCTGACTTTC. This sequence encodes CASQVAGSGANVLTF.

A single count supports this clone. J is TRBJ2-5 and V is TRBV6-6, with TRBD1 matching over 8 bases. CDR3 length: 16 amino acids. With 4 bases clipped from V and 5 bases from J, the junction kept 12 bases outside the gene matches. CDR1 and CDR2 (germline): MNHNY, SVGAGI (reference sequence). Written as DNA, the CDR3 is TGTGCCAGCAGTTCCTCCTCCAGGGGGCCGGGGGAGACCCAGTACTTC. It is translated as CASSSSSRGPGETQYF.

J is TRBJ2-7 and V is TRBV5-1; possibly TRBD2 for D (6 bases). Trimming removed 4 bases from V and 2 bases from J, with 13 bases in between. CDR1 is SGHRS, CDR2 YFSETQ, per germline. CDR3 length: 14 amino acids. The CDR3 sequence: CASSALGGPYEQYF. CDR3 DNA: TGCGCCAGCAGCGCACTCGGGGGACCCTACGAGCAGTACTTC. Together with reference TRBV5-1 and TRBJ2-7, the CDR3 gives the full variable domain: KAGVTQTPRYLIKTRGQQVTLSCSPISGHRSVSWYQQTPGQGLQFLFEYFSETQRNKGNFPGRFSGRQFSNSRSEMNVSTLELGDSALYLCASSALGGPYEQYFGPGTRLTVT.

The chain recombines TRBV10-3 with TRBJ1-1; D possibly corresponds to TRBD1 (5 bases). Germline values: CDR1 ENHRY, CDR2 SYGVKD. Deletions cut 8 bases from V and 0 bases from J, with 13 bases between. The CDR3 extends over 14 amino acids. The CDR3 nucleotides are TGTGCCATCCGGGGACCGATGATGAACACTGAAGCTTTCTTT. Translation gives CAIRGPMMNTEAFF.

The rearrangement links TRBV6-1 to TRBJ1-2; D not certain. Trimming left V 1 base short and J 4 bases short, with 7 bases between. Per the germline V gene, CDR1 is MNHNS and CDR2 is SASEGT. CDR3 length: 13 residues. The CDR3 DNA sequence: TGTGCCAGCAGTGAAGGTCGGAGCTATGGCTACACCTTC. Protein: CASSEGRSYGYTF.

The chain uses TRBV30 and TRBJ1-2; TRBD1 aligns across 9 bases. V was clipped by 5 bases and J by 5 bases; unmatched bases: 21. CDR1 GTSNPN and CDR2 SVGIG come from the germline V gene (reference sequence). The CDR3 has 18 residues. CDR3 nucleotides: TGTGCCTGGTATCAAACCGGGACAGGGCCATGGGGGGTATATGGCTACACCTTC. Its translation is CAWYQTGTGPWGVYGYTF.

The chain links TRBV5-1 to TRBJ2-1, with no clear D. The CDR3 runs to 13 residues. The V end was cut by 4 bases, the J end by 8 bases, with 13 bases between. Germline loops: CDR1 SGHRS, CDR2 YFSETQ. This CDR3 reads CASSPGRAYEQFF. In DNA, the CDR3 is TGCGCCAGCAGCCCGGGTAGGGCTTATGAGCAGTTCTTC.

CDR3 in amino acids: CASNKGGLGNQPQHF. In nucleotides, the CDR3 is TGTGCCAGCAATAAGGGGGGGCTGGGCAATCAGCCCCAGCATTTT. The chain carries TRBV6-5 and TRBJ1-5; D is possibly TRBD1 (6 bases). The CDR3 is made up of 15 amino acids. V was trimmed by 7 bases and J by 2 bases, leaving 15 bases between them. Looked up from germline, CDR1 is MNHEY and CDR2 is SVGAGI.

This clone has just one count. V gene TRBV7-2 combines with J gene TRBJ1-2; weak D call: TRBD1 (5 bases). The V end was cut by 5 bases, the J end by 3 bases, with 16 bases between. CDR3 size: 15 residues. The germline CDR1 and CDR2 sequences are SGHTA and FQGNSA. The CDR3 sequence is CASSEMPGVDYGYTF. DNA of the CDR3: TGTGCCAGCAGCGAGATGCCGGGGGTGGACTATGGCTACACCTTC.

A word on this clone: The same CDR3 arises from other DNA sequences in this sample as well. This chain joins TRBV9 and TRBJ2-3; D possibly uses TRBD1 or TRBD2 (6 bases each). This CDR3 region has 13 residues. Trimming removed 2 bases at V and 6 bases at J, with 10 bases between. Germline values: CDR1 SGDLS, CDR2 YYNGEE. CDR3 loop: CASSVGGPDTQYF. CDR3 coding DNA: TGTGCCAGCAGCGTTGGGGGGCCGGATACGCAGTATTTT.

The chain uses TRBV2 and TRBJ1-6; 10 bases map to TRBD1. The CDR3 spans 16 residues. Germline assignment: CDR1 SNHLY and CDR2 FYNNEI. V lost 6 bases to trimming and J lost 4 bases; unmatched junction nucleotides: 6. The CDR3 sequence: CASSPPGQGYNSPLHF. The CDR3 DNA is TGTGCCAGCAGCCCCCCGGGACAGGGGTATAATTCACCCCTCCACTTT.

The chain carries TRBV2 and TRBJ1-4; D gene ambiguous. This CDR3 is built from 13 residues. The germline gives CDR1 SNHLY, CDR2 FYNNEI. V was shortened by 10 bases and J by 5 bases, with 14 bases between the two germline ends. The CDR3 nucleotides are TGTGCCACCAAAACGATAGCGAATGAAAAACTGTTTTTT. Residues: CATKTIANEKLFF.

The rearrangement uses TRBV19 and TRBJ1-6; unclear D gene. Germline lookup yields CDR1 LNHDA and CDR2 SQIVND (reference sequence). Trimming removed 9 bases at V and 10 bases at J, with 16 bases between. CDR3 length: 13 residues. CDR3 sequence reads: CASSESEGSPLHF. In nucleotides, the CDR3 is TGTGCCAGCTCCGAGAGTGAGGGATCACCCCTCCACTTT.

The rearrangement links TRBV4-1 to TRBJ2-3; 8 bases match TRBD2. Germline trimming cut 3 bases from V and 4 bases from J; bases unmatched to any gene: 12. Germline V gene data show CDR1 as MGHRA and CDR2 as YSYEKL. This CDR3 has 17 residues. The CDR3 is CASSHPGTSPKPDTQYF. The CDR3 DNA reads as TGCGCCAGCAGCCACCCCGGGACTAGTCCAAAACCAGATACGCAGTATTTT.

The chain employs TRBV4-3 and TRBJ1-2; D might be TRBD1 (5 bases). Germline CDR1 reads LGHNA; CDR2 reads YSLEER. This CDR3 region has 15 residues. The V gene lost 4 bases and the J gene lost 9 bases, with 21 bases spanning the gap. CDR3 sequence reads: CASSLEVFRDLSYTF. CDR3 coding DNA: TGCGCCAGCAGCCTGGAGGTCTTCAGGGACCTGAGCTACACCTTC.

The CDR3 region has the DNA TGTGCCAGCACCGAGACAGGGGGCGAAAGCAATCAGCCCCAGCATTTT. It yields the protein CASTETGGESNQPQHF. This chain uses TRBV28 with TRBJ1-5; 10 bases are shared with TRBD1. Germline CDR1 reads MDHEN; CDR2 reads SYDVKM. CDR3 length equals 16 residues. The V gene end was trimmed by 7 bases and the J gene end by 1 base; junction bases not matched to a gene: 7.

This sequence joins TRBV4-1 and TRBJ1-6; D not resolved. This CDR3 is 15 amino acids long. Germline V gene lookup returns CDR1 MGHRA and CDR2 YSYEKL. Between the trimmed V and J ends, which lost 6 bases and 3 bases, there was a span of 12 bases. CDR3 DNA sequence: TGCGCCAGCAGTCCCCCGACATTCTATAATTCACCCCTCCACTTT. Its translation is CASSPPTFYNSPLHF.

As to this clone: The same CDR3 arises from other DNA sequences in this sample as well. V usage is TRBV28 and J usage is TRBJ2-7; 9 bases fit TRBD1. The germline gives CDR1 MDHEN, CDR2 SYDVKM. The ends lost 5 bases at V and 6 bases at J; junction bases unmatched: 2. This CDR3 comprises 12 residues. The DNA of the CDR3 is TGTGCCAGCAGTCTGACAGGGGGCGAGCAGTACTTC. Encoded protein: CASSLTGGEQYF.

The rearrangement joins TRBV7-2 to TRBJ2-7; 7 bases are a match to TRBD1. Germline values: CDR1 SGHTA, CDR2 FQGNSA. Losses at the gene ends were 2 bases for V and 4 bases for J; bases not matched to a gene: 5. The CDR3 extends over 14 amino acids. Written as DNA, the CDR3 is TGTGCCAGCAGCTTATTCAACAGGGGTTACGAGCAGTACTTC. Amino acids: CASSLFNRGYEQYF. The whole variable domain, filled in from reference TRBV7-2 and TRBJ2-7, reads GAGVSQSPSNKVTEKGKDVELRCDPISGHTALYWYRQSLGQGLEFLIYFQGNSAPDKSGLPSDRFSAERTGGSVSTLTIQRTQQEDSAVYLCASSLFNRGYEQYFGPGTRLTVT.

The chain uses TRBV6-5 and TRBJ2-3; 7 bases are a match to TRBD2. Trimming at V came to 0 bases and at J to 5 bases, leaving 2 bases not matched to a gene. Germline values: CDR1 MNHEY, CDR2 SVGAGI. This CDR3 comprises 14 residues. This CDR3 is CASSYSRGKDTQYF. CDR3 sequence (DNA): TGTGCCAGCAGTTACTCGCGGGGGAAAGATACGCAGTATTTT.

The gene calls are TRBV7-2 and TRBJ2-7; 7 bases fit TRBD2. The germline CDR1 and CDR2 sequences are SGHTA and FQGNSA. V shed 4 bases and J 5 bases; nucleotides not matched to a gene: 11. The CDR3 extends over 15 amino acids. This chain's CDR3 is CASSYLGGRGDEQYF. The CDR3, as DNA: TGTGCCAGCAGCTATCTCGGAGGGAGGGGAGACGAGCAGTACTTC.